This passage covers 18 T cell receptor beta chains from one sample sequenced in a study of blood T cell repertoires in COVID-19. Profiling relied on immunoSEQ multiplex PCR, and the TCRdb table lists in-frame clones only, not all of them. Seen here are a few hundred thousand clones, around 90% observed once, and the top ten hold just over 2.5%. The sequencing input was peripheral blood. The receptors originated from a person between 18 and 30 years old with COVID-19, enrolled during active disease.

The chain couples TRBV2 to TRBJ2-4; 9 positions match TRBD2. This CDR3 comprises 12 residues. The germline gives CDR1 SNHLY, CDR2 FYNNEI. The junction had 6 bases not matched to a gene; V was cut back by 4 bases and J by 14 bases. In nucleotides, the CDR3 is TGTGCCAGCAGTGCCCTAGCGGGATGGGAGTACTTC. It specifies CASSALAGWEYF.

The chain uses TRBV25-1 and TRBJ2-7, with 10 nucleotides matching TRBD1. The J segment lost 4 bases and the V segment lost 6 bases, leaving 12 bases of the junction unmatched. CDR1 and CDR2 (germline): MGHDK, SYGVNS. The CDR3 runs 16 residues. The CDR3 DNA is TGTGCCAGCAGCCCACCTCCCGGGACAGGGGAATACGAGCAGTACTTC. Its translation is CASSPPPGTGEYEQYF.

This rearrangement joins TRBV27 to TRBJ1-5; 7 bases align to TRBD1. Losses at the gene ends were 8 bases for V and 6 bases for J; bases not matched to a gene: 7. The germline V gene has CDR1 MNHEY and CDR2 SMNVEV (reference sequence). This CDR3 is 13 amino acids long. The CDR3 loop reads CASGQGGAQPQHF. CDR3 coding DNA: TGTGCCAGCGGCCAGGGGGGAGCTCAGCCCCAGCATTTT.

The CDR3 DNA is TGTGCCAGTAGTACGAATACAGGAGCCTCTGGAAACACCATATATTTT. It translates to CASSTNTGASGNTIYF. This chain uses TRBV19 with TRBJ1-3; a possible D gene is TRBD1 (5 bases). The germline V and J ends were trimmed by 4 bases and 0 bases, with 13 bases remaining between them. The CDR3 length is 16 residues. Germline CDR1 and CDR2: LNHDA and SQIVND (reference sequence).

V usage is TRBV5-5 and J usage is TRBJ1-2, with D hard to call. The ends were cut back, 5 bases at V and 5 bases at J, with 13 bases in the middle. There are 13 residues in the CDR3. Germline lookup yields CDR1 SGHKS and CDR2 YYEKEE (reference sequence). CDR3 bases: TGTGCCAGCAGTCCCGACTTAACTTATGGCTACACCTTC. This codes for CASSPDLTYGYTF.

This chain connects TRBV5-6 to TRBJ2-3; TRBD2 aligns across 8 bases. The length of the CDR3 is 14 residues. J gave up 8 bases and V 4 bases, and 9 bases lay outside the gene matches. Germline CDR1 is SGHDT and CDR2 is YYEEEE. CDR3 protein: CASSQGLALGTQYF. DNA of the CDR3: TGTGCCAGCAGCCAAGGACTAGCATTGGGTACGCAGTATTTT.

The V and J genes are TRBV7-9 and TRBJ2-3; TRBD1 agrees at 8 bases. V shed 4 bases, J shed 2 bases, and the junction held 14 bases outside the gene matches. Per germline, CDR1 SEHNR and CDR2 FQNEAQ (reference sequence). The CDR3 is 18 amino acids. CDR3 in amino acids: CASSSNTGTGVYTDTQYF. CDR3 coding DNA: TGTGCCAGCAGCTCTAATACCGGGACAGGAGTTTACACAGATACGCAGTATTTT.

A note on this clone: One end of the junction fails to match germline, which may point to a read error. The chain recombines TRBV7-8 with TRBJ2-1, with no clear D. The CDR3 runs to 15 residues. CDR1 SGHVS and CDR2 FQNEAQ come from the germline V gene. CDR3 region: CASRPSPRKDNEQFF. The DNA of the CDR3 is TGTGCCAGCAGACCAAGCCCCAGGAAAGACAATGAACAGTTCTTC.

V is TRBV7-9 and J is TRBJ1-1; D is possibly TRBD1 (5 bases). CDR1 is SEHNR, CDR2 FQNEAQ, per germline (reference sequence). The germline V and J ends were trimmed by 1 base and 0 bases, with 15 bases remaining between them. The CDR3 is 17 residues long. The chain's CDR3 is CASSLEALTGMNTEAFF. The CDR3 DNA reads TGTGCCAGCAGCTTAGAAGCACTAACAGGCATGAACACTGAAGCTTTCTTT. The variable domain in full, completed from reference TRBV7-9 and TRBJ1-1, reads DTGVSQNPRHKITKRGQNVTFRCDPISEHNRLYWYRQTLGQGPEFLTYFQNEAQLEKSRLLSDRFSAERPKGSFSTLEIQRTEQGDSAMYLCASSLEALTGMNTEAFFGQGTRLTVV.

The rearrangement uses TRBV5-4 and TRBJ2-7; D perhaps matches TRBD1 (6 bases). The CDR3 totals 14 residues. The germline CDR1 and CDR2 sequences are SGHNT and YYREEE (reference sequence). The V gene lost 5 bases and the J gene lost 7 bases, with 19 bases spanning the gap. CDR3 nucleotides: TGTGCCAGCAGTGATACGACAAGGGGGTATGAGCAGTACTTC. This translates into CASSDTTRGYEQYF.

The chain links TRBV2 to TRBJ2-3; 10 bases agree with TRBD1. The CDR3 extends over 15 amino acids. V shed 2 bases and J 7 bases; nucleotides not matched to a gene: 6. Per the germline V gene, CDR1 is SNHLY and CDR2 is FYNNEI. The CDR3 loop reads CASSESGQGGYTQYF. CDR3 coding DNA: TGTGCCAGCAGTGAAAGCGGACAGGGGGGATATACGCAGTATTTT. Supplemented by reference TRBV2 and TRBJ2-3, the full variable domain reads EPEVTQTPSHQVTQMGQEVILRCVPISNHLYFYWYRQILGQKVEFLVSFYNNEISEKSEIFDDQFSVERPDGSNFTLKIRSTKLEDSAMYFCASSESGQGGYTQYFGPGTRLTVL.

The rearrangement links TRBV11-3 to TRBJ2-3, with TRBD1 matching 10 bases. V shed 5 bases and J 1 base; nucleotides not matched to a gene: 3. The CDR3 spans 15 residues. The germline V gene encodes CDR1 SGHNT and CDR2 YENEEA. CDR3 sequence (DNA): TGTGCCAGCAGCACCGGGACAGGGGGCACAGATACGCAGTATTTT. Translating it yields CASSTGTGGTDTQYF.

The chain recombines TRBV4-2 with TRBJ1-5; D gene unclear. CDR3 size: 12 residues. V shed 6 bases and J shed 9 bases, with 12 bases lying between them. Germline CDR1 reads LGHNA; CDR2 reads YNFKEQ. DNA for the CDR3: TGTGCCAGCAGTCGTATCCCCGGGCCCCAGCATTTT. Translated: CASSRIPGPQHF.

This rearrangement joins TRBV11-2 to TRBJ1-4; 9 bases map to TRBD1. The CDR3 spans 18 residues. Germline V lookup: CDR1 SGHAT, CDR2 FQNNGV. V dropped 4 bases and J dropped 8; count of bases not matched to a gene: 17. For the CDR3, the DNA is TGTGCCAGCAGCTCCCCTGACGTCGTGGGGACAGGGAGGGAAAAACTGTTTTTT. Translating it yields CASSSPDVVGTGREKLFF.

The chain carries TRBV2 and TRBJ2-5; no firm D call. V lost 7 bases to trimming and J lost 5 bases, with 17 bases between them. The CDR3 covers 14 residues. Germline V gene sequence: CDR1 SNHLY, CDR2 FYNNEI. The CDR3 nucleotides are TGTGCCAGCAAGGCGGTGCCGGCGAGGGAGACCCAGTACTTC. It specifies CASKAVPARETQYF.

This chain joins TRBV19 and TRBJ1-2; 8 bases match TRBD1. J gave up 7 bases and V 6 bases, and 4 bases lay outside the gene matches. The CDR3 covers 12 residues. Germline loops: CDR1 LNHDA, CDR2 SQIVND (reference sequence). DNA for the CDR3: TGTGCCAGTAGGGGACAGGATATTGGCTACACCTTC. Its translation is CASRGQDIGYTF.

This rearrangement joins TRBV30 to TRBJ2-1; TRBD2 aligns across 8 bases. This CDR3 is 15 amino acids long. V trimming: 0 bases; J trimming: 7 bases; junction bases outside the gene matches: 8. Germline lookup yields CDR1 GTSNPN and CDR2 SVGIG (reference sequence). The chain's CDR3 is CAWSVPAGGMNEQFF. CDR3 in DNA: TGTGCCTGGAGTGTCCCGGCGGGAGGAATGAATGAGCAGTTCTTC.

This CDR3 is CASSAAREPNEQFF. The CDR3 DNA reads as TGTGCCAGCAGCGCGGCCAGGGAACCCAATGAGCAGTTCTTC. The genes are TRBV9 and TRBJ2-1; a possible D gene is TRBD1 (5 bases). Germline V gene sequence: CDR1 SGDLS, CDR2 YYNGEE. V dropped 3 bases and J dropped 6 bases, with 13 bases sitting between them. This CDR3 region has 14 residues.